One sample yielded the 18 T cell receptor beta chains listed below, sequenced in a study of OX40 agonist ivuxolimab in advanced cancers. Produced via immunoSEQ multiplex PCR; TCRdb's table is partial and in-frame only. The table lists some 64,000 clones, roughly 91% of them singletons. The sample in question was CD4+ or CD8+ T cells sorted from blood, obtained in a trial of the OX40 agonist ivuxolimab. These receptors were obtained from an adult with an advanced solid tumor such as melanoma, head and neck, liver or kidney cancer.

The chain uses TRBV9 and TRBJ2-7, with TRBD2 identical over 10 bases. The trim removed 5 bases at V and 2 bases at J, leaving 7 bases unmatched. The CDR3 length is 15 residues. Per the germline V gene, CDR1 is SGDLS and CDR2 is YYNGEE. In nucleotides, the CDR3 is TGTGCCAGCAGTCCCGGACTAGCGGTAACCTACGAGCAGTACTTC. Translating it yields CASSPGLAVTYEQYF.

CDR3 DNA: TGTGCCAGCTACGCTTCAGGTGCCCCGGGCAAGCAGTACTTC. As protein: CASYASGAPGKQYF. The gene calls are TRBV27 and TRBJ2-7, with D unresolved. Germline CDR1 MNHEY, CDR2 SMNVEV (reference sequence). This CDR3 contains 14 residues. V was pared by 8 bases and J by 8 bases, with 22 bases between.

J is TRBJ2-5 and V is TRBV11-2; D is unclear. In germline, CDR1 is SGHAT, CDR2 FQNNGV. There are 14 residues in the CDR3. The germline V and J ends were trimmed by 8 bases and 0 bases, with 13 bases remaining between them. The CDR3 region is CASGLQTYQETQYF. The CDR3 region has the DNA TGTGCCAGCGGTCTGCAGACGTACCAAGAGACCCAGTACTTC.

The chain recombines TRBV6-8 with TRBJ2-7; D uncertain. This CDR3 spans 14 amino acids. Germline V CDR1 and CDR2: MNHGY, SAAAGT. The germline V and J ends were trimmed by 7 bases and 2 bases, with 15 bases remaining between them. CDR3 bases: TGTGCCAGCACCCGGATGGTTAAAACCTACGAGCAGTACTTC. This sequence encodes CASTRMVKTYEQYF.

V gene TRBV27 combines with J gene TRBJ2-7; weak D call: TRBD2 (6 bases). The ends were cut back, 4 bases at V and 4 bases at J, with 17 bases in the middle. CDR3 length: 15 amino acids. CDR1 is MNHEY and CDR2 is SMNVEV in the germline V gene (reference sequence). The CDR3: CASSWGVGRRYEQYF. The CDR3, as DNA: TGTGCCAGCAGTTGGGGGGTCGGGCGGAGATACGAGCAGTACTTC.

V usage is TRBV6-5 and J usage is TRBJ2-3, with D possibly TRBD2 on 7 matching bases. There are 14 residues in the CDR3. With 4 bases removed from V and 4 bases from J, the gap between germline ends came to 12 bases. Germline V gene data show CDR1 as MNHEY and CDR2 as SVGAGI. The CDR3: CASSSDSGADTQYF. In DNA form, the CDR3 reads TGTGCCAGCAGTTCGGACAGCGGGGCAGATACGCAGTATTTT.

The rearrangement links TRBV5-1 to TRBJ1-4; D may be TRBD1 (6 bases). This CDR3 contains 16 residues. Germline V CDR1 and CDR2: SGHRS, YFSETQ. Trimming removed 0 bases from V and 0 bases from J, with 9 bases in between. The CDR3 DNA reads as TGCGCCAGCAGCTTGGGACAGGTTGCAACTAATGAAAAACTGTTTTTT. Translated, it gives CASSLGQVATNEKLFF.

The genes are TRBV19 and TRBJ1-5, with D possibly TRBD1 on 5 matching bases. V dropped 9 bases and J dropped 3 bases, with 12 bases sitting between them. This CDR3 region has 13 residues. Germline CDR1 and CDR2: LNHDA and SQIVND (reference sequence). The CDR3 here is CASDNRYNQPQHF. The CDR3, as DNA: TGTGCCAGCGATAACAGGTACAATCAGCCCCAGCATTTT.

CDR3 bases: TGCGCCAGCAGCTTGGCCCTAGCGGGAAGTCGGAGCACAGATACGCAGTATTTT. Amino acids: CASSLALAGSRSTDTQYF. The gene calls are TRBV5-1 and TRBJ2-3; 9 nucleotides match TRBD2. Germline values: CDR1 SGHRS, CDR2 YFSETQ. The length of the CDR3 is 18 residues. V shed 0 bases and J 0 bases; nucleotides not matched to a gene: 8.

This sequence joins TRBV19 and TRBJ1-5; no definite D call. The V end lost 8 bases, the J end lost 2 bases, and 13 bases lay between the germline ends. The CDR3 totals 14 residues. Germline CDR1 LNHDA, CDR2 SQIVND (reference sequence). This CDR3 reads CASGDLGGNQPQHF. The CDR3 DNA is TGTGCCAGTGGCGACTTAGGAGGCAATCAGCCCCAGCATTTT.

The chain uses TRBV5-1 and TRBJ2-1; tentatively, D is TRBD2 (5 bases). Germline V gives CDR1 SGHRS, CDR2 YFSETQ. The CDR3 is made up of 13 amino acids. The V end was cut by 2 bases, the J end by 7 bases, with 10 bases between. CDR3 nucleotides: TGCGCCAGCAGCTTCCAGCGAGGGAATGAGCAGTTCTTC. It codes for CASSFQRGNEQFF.

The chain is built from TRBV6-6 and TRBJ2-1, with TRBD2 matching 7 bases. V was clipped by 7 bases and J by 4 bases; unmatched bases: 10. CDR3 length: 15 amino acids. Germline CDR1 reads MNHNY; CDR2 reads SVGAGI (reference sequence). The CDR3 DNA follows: TGTGCCAGCACCCTTCGGCTAGCGGTATACAATGAGCAGTTCTTC. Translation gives CASTLRLAVYNEQFF.

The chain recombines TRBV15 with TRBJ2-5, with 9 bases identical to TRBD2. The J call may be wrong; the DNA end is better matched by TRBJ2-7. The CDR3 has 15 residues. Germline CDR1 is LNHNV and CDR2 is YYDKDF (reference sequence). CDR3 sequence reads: CATSTRLAETYEQYF. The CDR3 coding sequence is TGTGCCACCAGCACCCGACTAGCGGAGACCTACGAGCAGTACTTC.

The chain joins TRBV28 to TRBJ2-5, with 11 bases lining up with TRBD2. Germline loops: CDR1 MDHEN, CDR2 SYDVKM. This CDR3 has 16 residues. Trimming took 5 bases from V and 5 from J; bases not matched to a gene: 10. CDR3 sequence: CASSQGLAVHGETQYF. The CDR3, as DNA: TGTGCCAGCAGTCAGGGACTAGCGGTCCATGGGGAGACCCAGTACTTC.

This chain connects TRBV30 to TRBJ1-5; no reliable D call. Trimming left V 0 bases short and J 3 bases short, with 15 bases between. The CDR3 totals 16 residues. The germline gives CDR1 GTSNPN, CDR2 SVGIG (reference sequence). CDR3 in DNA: TGTGCCTGGAGTGTAACTTCGGGCCGATACAATCAGCCCCAGCATTTT. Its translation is CAWSVTSGRYNQPQHF.

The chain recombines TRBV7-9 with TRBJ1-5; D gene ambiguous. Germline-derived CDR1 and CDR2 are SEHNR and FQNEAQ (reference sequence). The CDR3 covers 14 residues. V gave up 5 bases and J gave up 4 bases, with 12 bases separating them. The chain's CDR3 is CASSPDAGNQPQHF. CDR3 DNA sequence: TGTGCCAGCAGCCCGGACGCCGGGAATCAGCCCCAGCATTTT.

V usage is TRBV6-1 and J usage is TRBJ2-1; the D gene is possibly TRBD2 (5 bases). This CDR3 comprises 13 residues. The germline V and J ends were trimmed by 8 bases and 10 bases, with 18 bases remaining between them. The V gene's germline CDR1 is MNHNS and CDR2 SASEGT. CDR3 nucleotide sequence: TGTGCCAGCCTAGAGCTAGCAACGAGGGAGCAGTTCTTC. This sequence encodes CASLELATREQFF.

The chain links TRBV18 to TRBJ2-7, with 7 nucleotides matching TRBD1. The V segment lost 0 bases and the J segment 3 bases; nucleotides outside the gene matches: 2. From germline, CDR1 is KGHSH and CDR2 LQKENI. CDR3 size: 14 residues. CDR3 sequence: CASSPPGTVYEQYF. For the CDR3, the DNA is TGTGCCAGCTCACCACCCGGGACAGTCTACGAGCAGTACTTC. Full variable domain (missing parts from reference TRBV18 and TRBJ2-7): NAGVMQNPRHLVRRRGQEARLRCSPMKGHSHVYWYRQLPEEGLKFMVYLQKENIIDESGMPKERFSAEFPKEGPSILRIQQVVRGDSAAYFCASSPPGTVYEQYFGPGTRLTVT.